Listed here are 9 T cell receptor beta chains from one sample, sequenced in a study of cytomegalovirus exposure and HLA in healthy donors. This PCR relied on a set of 60 Vbeta primers and 13 Jbeta primers. Produced via immunoSEQ multiplex PCR; TCRdb's table is partial and in-frame only. The repertoire holds 90,000 to 100,000 clones, more than 75% seen once, with 2% to 2.5% in the top ten. The sequenced sample consisted of PBMCs. The receptors originated from a man between 18 and 35 years old in good health and CMV-seronegative.

V and J are TRBV5-1 and TRBJ2-1; the D is unclear. V dropped 8 bases and J dropped 7 bases, with 10 bases sitting between them. Germline V lookup: CDR1 SGHRS, CDR2 YFSETQ. There are 11 residues in the CDR3. Written as DNA, the CDR3 is TGCGCCAGTGCTATCCAAAATGAGCAGTTCTTC. It yields the protein CASAIQNEQFF.

V is TRBV5-1 and J is TRBJ1-1; a weak D match, TRBD1 (6 bases). CDR1 is SGHRS, CDR2 YFSETQ, per germline. V lost 4 bases and J 0 bases, leaving 13 bases between the germline ends. This CDR3 is 15 amino acids long. In DNA form, the CDR3 reads TGCGCCAGCAGCGTTACGGGACACATGAACACTGAAGCTTTCTTT. Encoded protein: CASSVTGHMNTEAFF.

This chain uses TRBV6-1 with TRBJ1-4; tentative D call: TRBD1 (5 bases). Germline V gene sequence: CDR1 MNHNS, CDR2 SASEGT. Trimming shortened V by 5 bases and J by 7 bases, and 14 bases separated the two germline ends. The CDR3 contains 14 residues. CDR3 protein: CASSRRTSGEKLFF. The CDR3 DNA follows: TGTGCCAGCAGTCGTCGGACATCTGGTGAAAAACTGTTTTTT.

The rearrangement links TRBV30 to TRBJ1-1; D ambiguous. Germline values: CDR1 GTSNPN, CDR2 SVGIG (reference sequence). Trimming took 0 bases from V and 2 from J, leaving 7 bases between them. CDR3 length: 13 residues. In nucleotides, the CDR3 is TGTGCCTGGAGTGTAACAGAAAACACTGAAGCTTTCTTT. It translates to CAWSVTENTEAFF.

This clone was seen just once. The V gene is TRBV6-1, the J gene TRBJ1-1; D might be TRBD1 (5 bases). The CDR3 has 15 residues. Germline CDR1 MNHNS, CDR2 SASEGT. V lost 8 bases to trimming and J lost 0 bases, with 16 bases between them. This CDR3 reads CASRVVGHLNTEAFF. The CDR3 DNA reads TGTGCCAGCCGAGTCGTGGGGCATCTGAACACTGAAGCTTTCTTT.

The V gene is TRBV11-2, the J gene TRBJ1-1; a weak D match, TRBD1 (6 bases). Germline V gives CDR1 SGHAT, CDR2 FQNNGV. V was pared by 4 bases and J by 8 bases, with 8 bases between. The CDR3 contains 11 residues. The CDR3 spells CASSSTGEAFF. CDR3 DNA sequence: TGTGCCAGCAGCTCAACAGGGGAAGCTTTCTTT.

The chain recombines TRBV18 with TRBJ2-1; 7 bases map to TRBD2. J gave up 9 bases and V 1 base, and 9 bases lay outside the gene matches. The CDR3 contains 15 residues. Germline-derived CDR1 and CDR2 are KGHSH and LQKENI. CDR3 coding DNA: TGTGCCAGCTCACCACGGGGGGGTCCGAGGGGTGAGCAGTTCTTC. Protein product: CASSPRGGPRGEQFF.

The V call is TRBV11-2, the J call TRBJ1-6, with unresolved D. Looked up from germline, CDR1 is SGHAT and CDR2 is FQNNGV. V gave up 5 bases and J gave up 12 bases, with 14 bases separating them. This CDR3 has 13 residues. The CDR3 protein is CASSPGFRGPLHF. CDR3 nucleotides: TGTGCCAGCAGCCCGGGGTTCCGTGGACCCCTCCACTTT.

This clone was counted a few times. This chain links TRBV4-2 with TRBJ1-2; 7 positions match TRBD1. The CDR3 loop spans 15 amino acids. Looked up from germline, CDR1 is LGHNA and CDR2 is YNFKEQ. The J segment lost 3 bases and the V segment lost 4 bases, leaving 8 bases of the junction unmatched. CDR3 bases: TGTGCCAGCAGCCGCCCGGGACAGTGGCACTATGGCTACACCTTC. It encodes CASSRPGQWHYGYTF.